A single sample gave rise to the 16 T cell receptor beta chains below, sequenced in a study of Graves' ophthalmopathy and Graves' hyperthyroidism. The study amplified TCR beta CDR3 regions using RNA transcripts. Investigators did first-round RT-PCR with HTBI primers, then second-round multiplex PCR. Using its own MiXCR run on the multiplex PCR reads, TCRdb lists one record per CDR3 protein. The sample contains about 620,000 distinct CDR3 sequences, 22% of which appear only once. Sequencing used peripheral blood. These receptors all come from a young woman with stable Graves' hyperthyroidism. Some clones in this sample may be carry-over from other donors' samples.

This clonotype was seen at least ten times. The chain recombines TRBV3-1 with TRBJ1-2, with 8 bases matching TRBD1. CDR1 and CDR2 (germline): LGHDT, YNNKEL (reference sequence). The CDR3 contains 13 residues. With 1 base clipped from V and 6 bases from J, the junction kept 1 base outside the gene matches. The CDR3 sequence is CASSQGTGHGYTF. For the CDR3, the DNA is TGTGCCAGCAGCCAAGGGACAGGGCATGGCTACACCTTC.

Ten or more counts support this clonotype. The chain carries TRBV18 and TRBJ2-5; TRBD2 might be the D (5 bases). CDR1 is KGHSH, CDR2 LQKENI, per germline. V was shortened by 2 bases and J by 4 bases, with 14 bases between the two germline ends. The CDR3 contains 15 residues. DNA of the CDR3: TGTGCCAGCTCACCAAAAAAGTCTAGCCGAGAGACCCAGTACTTC. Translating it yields CASSPKKSSRETQYF.

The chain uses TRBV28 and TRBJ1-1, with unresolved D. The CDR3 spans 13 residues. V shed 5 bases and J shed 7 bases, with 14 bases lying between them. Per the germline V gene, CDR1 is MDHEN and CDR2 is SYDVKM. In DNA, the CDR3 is TGTGCCAGCAGTGCTCCCGCAGAGCTTGAAGCTTTCTTT. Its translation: CASSAPAELEAFF.

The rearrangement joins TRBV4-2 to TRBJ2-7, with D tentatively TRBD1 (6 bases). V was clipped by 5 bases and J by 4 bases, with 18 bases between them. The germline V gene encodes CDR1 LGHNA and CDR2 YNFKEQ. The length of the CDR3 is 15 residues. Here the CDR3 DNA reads TGTGCCAGCAGCACGCCCGGGACAACACAATACGAGCAGTACTTC. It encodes CASSTPGTTQYEQYF.

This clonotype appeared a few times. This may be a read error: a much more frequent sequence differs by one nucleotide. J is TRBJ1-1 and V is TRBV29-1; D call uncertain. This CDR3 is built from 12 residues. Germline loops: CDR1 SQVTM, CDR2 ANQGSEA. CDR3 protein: CSVSSSNTEACF. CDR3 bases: TGCAGCGTAAGCTCCAGCAACACTGAAGCTTGCTTT.

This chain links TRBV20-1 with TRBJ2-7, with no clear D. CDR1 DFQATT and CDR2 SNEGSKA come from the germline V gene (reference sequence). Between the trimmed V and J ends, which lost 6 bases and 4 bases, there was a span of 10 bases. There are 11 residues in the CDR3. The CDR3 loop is CSAGTKYEQYF. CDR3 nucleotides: TGCAGTGCAGGCACCAAGTACGAGCAGTACTTC.

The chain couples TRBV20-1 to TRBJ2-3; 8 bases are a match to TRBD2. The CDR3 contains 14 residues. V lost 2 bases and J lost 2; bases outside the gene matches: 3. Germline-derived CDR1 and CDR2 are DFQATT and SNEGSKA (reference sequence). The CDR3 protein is CSARHGRATDTQYF. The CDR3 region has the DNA TGCAGTGCTAGACACGGGAGGGCCACAGATACGCAGTATTTT.

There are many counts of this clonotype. In nucleotides, the CDR3 is TGTGCCAGCACAGCAGATCGGACGGCTACTGGCTACACCTTC. Its protein is CASTADRTATGYTF. The V and J genes are TRBV7-9 and TRBJ1-2; D gene unclear. Between the trimmed V and J ends, which lost 7 bases and 7 bases, there was a span of 19 bases. The CDR3 runs to 14 residues. Germline lookup yields CDR1 SEHNR and CDR2 FQNEAQ (reference sequence).

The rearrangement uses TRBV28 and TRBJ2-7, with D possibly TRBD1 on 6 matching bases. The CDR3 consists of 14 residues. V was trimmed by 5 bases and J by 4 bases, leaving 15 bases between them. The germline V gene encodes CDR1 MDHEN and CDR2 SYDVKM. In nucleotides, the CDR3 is TGTGCCAGCAGTCCAGGGGCCGTTGGTTACGAGCAGTACTTC. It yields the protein CASSPGAVGYEQYF.

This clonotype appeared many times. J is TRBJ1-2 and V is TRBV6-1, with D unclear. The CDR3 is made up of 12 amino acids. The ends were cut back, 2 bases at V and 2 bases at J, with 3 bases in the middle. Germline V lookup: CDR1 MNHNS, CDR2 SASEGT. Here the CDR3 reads CASSEKNYGYTF. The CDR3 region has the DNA TGTGCCAGCAGTGAAAAGAACTATGGCTACACCTTC.

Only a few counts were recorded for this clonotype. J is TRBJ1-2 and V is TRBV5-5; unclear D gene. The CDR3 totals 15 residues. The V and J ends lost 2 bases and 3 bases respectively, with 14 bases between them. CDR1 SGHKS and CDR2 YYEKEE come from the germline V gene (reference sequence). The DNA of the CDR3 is TGTGCCAGCAGCTTCGGCCGGGAATTGGACTATGGCTACACCTTC. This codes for CASSFGRELDYGYTF.

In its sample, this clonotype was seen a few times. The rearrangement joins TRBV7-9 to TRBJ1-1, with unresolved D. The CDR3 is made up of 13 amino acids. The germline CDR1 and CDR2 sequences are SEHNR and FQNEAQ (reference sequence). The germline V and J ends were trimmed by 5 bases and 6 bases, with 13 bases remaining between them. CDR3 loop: CASSGRQFPEAFF. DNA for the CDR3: TGTGCCAGCAGCGGAAGGCAATTCCCTGAAGCTTTCTTT.

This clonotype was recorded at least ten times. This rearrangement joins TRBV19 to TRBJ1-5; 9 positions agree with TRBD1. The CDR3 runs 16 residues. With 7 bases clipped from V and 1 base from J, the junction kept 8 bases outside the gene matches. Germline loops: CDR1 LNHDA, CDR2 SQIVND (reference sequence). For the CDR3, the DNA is TGTGCCAGTAAGGGACAGGGTGGTATAAGCAATCAGCCCCAGCATTTT. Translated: CASKGQGGISNQPQHF.

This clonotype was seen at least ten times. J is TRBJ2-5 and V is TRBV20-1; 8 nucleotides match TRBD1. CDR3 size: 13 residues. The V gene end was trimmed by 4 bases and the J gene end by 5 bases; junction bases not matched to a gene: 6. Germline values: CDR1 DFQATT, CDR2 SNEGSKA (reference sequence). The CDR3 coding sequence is TGCAGTGCTACAGGGGGCAGGGGGGAGACCCAGTACTTC. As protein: CSATGGRGETQYF.

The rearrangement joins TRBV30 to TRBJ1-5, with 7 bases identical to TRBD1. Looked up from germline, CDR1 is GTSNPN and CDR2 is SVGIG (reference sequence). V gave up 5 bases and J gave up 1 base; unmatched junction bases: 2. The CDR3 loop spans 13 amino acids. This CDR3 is CAWSTGSNQPQHF. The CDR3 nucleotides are TGTGCCTGGTCGACAGGGAGCAATCAGCCCCAGCATTTT.

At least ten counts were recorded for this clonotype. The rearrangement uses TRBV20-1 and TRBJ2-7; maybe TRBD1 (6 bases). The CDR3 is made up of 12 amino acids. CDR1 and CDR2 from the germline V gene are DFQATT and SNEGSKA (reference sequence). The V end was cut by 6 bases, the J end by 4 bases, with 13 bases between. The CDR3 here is CSARQEDYEQYF. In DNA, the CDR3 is TGCAGTGCCCGACAGGAGGATTACGAGCAGTACTTC.